This is a list of T cell receptor beta chains from one sample in a study of shared clonotypes between healthy human individuals. TCRdb's table, derived via immunoSEQ multiplex PCR, lists solely in-frame clones and lacks some. The table shows about 1.1 million clones, with approximately 75% occurring only once. The sample was memory CD4+ T cells from PBMCs. All receptors derive from a man younger than 35 in good health. Some clones in this sample may be carry-over from other donors' samples. Each CDR3 is given with its conserved first and last residue. D genes are given only for firm matches. Part of the rows lack a size; the others show once, few, many or a class for expanded clones.

cdr3_aa,cdr3_nt,j_call,d_call,clone_size,v_call
CATSPLGNTDTQYF,TGTGCCACCAGTCCCTTGGGGAACACAGATACGCAGTATTTT,TRBJ2-3,.,.,TRBV15
CASSPVESGWQTQYF,TGTGCCAGCAGCCCCGTCGAGTCAGGGTGGCAGACCCAGTACTTC,TRBJ2-5,.,.,TRBV28
CASSPGQTLSYEQYF,TGTGCCAGCAGCCCAGGACAGACCCTCTCCTACGAGCAGTACTTC,TRBJ2-7,.,.,TRBV5-6
CAWSRGAKNSYEQYF,TGTGCCTGGAGCCGCGGGGCCAAAAACTCCTACGAGCAGTACTTC,TRBJ2-7,.,.,TRBV30
CAWSEQGRNTEAFF,TGTGCCTGGAGTGAACAGGGCAGGAACACTGAAGCTTTCTTT,TRBJ1-1,.,few,TRBV30
CATSRDYSTGTDTQYF,TGTGCCACCAGCAGAGATTATTCTACAGGGACGGATACGCAGTATTTT,TRBJ2-3,.,once,TRBV15
CASSQPQESGEKQFF,TGCGCCAGCAGCCAACCCCAGGAGAGCGGGGAAAAACAGTTCTTC,TRBJ2-1,TRBD2,.,TRBV4-1
CASSYGLGAFF,TGTGCCAGCAGTTACGGCTTAGGGGCTTTCTTT,TRBJ1-1,.,.,TRBV6-5
CASSLGGLAGGTEQFF,TGCGCCAGCAGCTTGGGGGGACTAGCGGGAGGGACGGAGCAGTTCTTC,TRBJ2-1,TRBD2,.,TRBV5-1
CAISERNEQYF,TGTGCCATCAGTGAACGGAACGAGCAGTACTTC,TRBJ2-7,.,.,TRBV10-3
CASSALHQYTF,TGTGCCAGCAGTGCGTTACACCAGTACACCTTC,TRBJ1-2,.,.,TRBV2
CASSPDSAYEQYF,TGTGCCAGCAGCCCGGACAGCGCCTACGAGCAGTACTTC,TRBJ2-7,.,.,TRBV7-2
CASSYRRASSRVVADTQYF,TGTGCCAGCAGCTATCGTCGGGCTAGCAGTCGCGTGGTCGCAGATACGCAGTATTTT,TRBJ2-3,.,once,TRBV7-2
CASSLEASGSYNEQFF,TGCGCCAGCAGCTTGGAGGCTAGCGGAAGCTACAATGAGCAGTTCTTC,TRBJ2-1,TRBD2,.,TRBV5-1
CASTGRGQETQYF,TGTGCCAGCACTGGCAGGGGACAAGAGACCCAGTACTTC,TRBJ2-5,.,.,TRBV27
CASSQGDRGPYNEQFF,TGTGCCAGCAGCCAAGGGGACAGGGGGCCTTACAATGAGCAGTTCTTC,TRBJ2-1,TRBD1,.,TRBV4-2
CASSIAQGAGTQYF,TGTGCCAGTAGTATCGCCCAGGGGGCTGGTACGCAGTATTTT,TRBJ2-3,TRBD1,.,TRBV19
CASSLGPGSRGKRNTEAFF,TGTGCCAGCAGCTTAGGGCCCGGCTCCAGGGGGAAAAGAAACACTGAAGCTTTCTTT,TRBJ1-1,TRBD1,once,TRBV7-8
CASSLVTGNEQFF,TGCGCCAGCAGCTTGGTGACAGGGAATGAGCAGTTCTTC,TRBJ2-1,TRBD1,.,TRBV5-1
CASSVRPGGLGTEAFF,TGTGCCAGCAGCGTAAGACCAGGGGGGCTGGGCACTGAAGCTTTCTTT,TRBJ1-1,TRBD1,.,TRBV7-2
CASSSYPREQYF,TGTGCCAGCAGCTCCTACCCTAGGGAGCAGTACTTC,TRBJ2-7,.,.,TRBV2
CASSVGSTEAFF,TGTGCCAGCAGCGTGGGGAGCACTGAAGCTTTCTTT,TRBJ1-1,.,.,TRBV6-5
CAWSQFGTGATYGYTF,TGTGCCTGGAGCCAATTCGGGACAGGGGCGACTTATGGCTACACCTTC,TRBJ1-2,TRBD1,.,TRBV30
CASILGGGRHGYTF,TGTGCCAGCATCCTCGGGGGGGGCCGTCATGGCTACACCTTC,TRBJ1-2,.,few,TRBV28
CAISGGGNTIYF,TGTGCCATCAGCGGCGGGGGAAACACCATATATTTT,TRBJ1-3,.,few,TRBV10-3
CASSEDSGGLF,TGTGCCAGCAGTGAGGACAGCGGAGGGCTTTTT,TRBJ2-3,.,.,TRBV2
CASTSQILGELFF,TGTGCCAGCACCTCTCAGATCCTCGGGGAGCTGTTTTTT,TRBJ2-2,.,.,TRBV28
CASRPQRAETSGELFF,TGTGCCAGCAGACCCCAGCGGGCAGAGACGTCCGGGGAGCTGTTTTTT,TRBJ2-2,.,.,TRBV6-6
CASSPTSEVYNEQFF,TGTGCCAGCAGCCCCACTAGCGAAGTATACAATGAGCAGTTCTTC,TRBJ2-1,TRBD2,.,TRBV7-3
CASSPSRGGSEQYF,TGTGCCAGCAGTCCCTCCCGGGGAGGGTCCGAGCAGTACTTC,TRBJ2-7,TRBD2,.,TRBV2
CASSSGQSTDTQYF,TGCGCCAGCAGCTCAGGACAGAGCACAGATACGCAGTATTTT,TRBJ2-3,.,.,TRBV5-1
CASSMGQGAYEQYF,TGTGCCAGCAGTATGGGACAGGGGGCCTACGAGCAGTACTTC,TRBJ2-7,TRBD1,once,TRBV7-9
CASSSWTSGKETQYF,TGTGCCAGCAGTTCTTGGACTAGCGGGAAAGAGACCCAGTACTTC,TRBJ2-5,TRBD2,.,TRBV28
CASSPSGDETQYF,TGCGCCAGCAGCCCATCGGGGGACGAGACCCAGTACTTC,TRBJ2-5,.,.,TRBV4-1
CASSQRGSEAFF,TGTGCCAGCAGCCAACGGGGTAGTGAAGCTTTCTTT,TRBJ1-1,.,.,TRBV4-2
CASTNRERREKLFF,TGTGCCAGCACTAACAGGGAGAGACGTGAAAAACTGTTTTTT,TRBJ1-4,.,.,TRBV28
CASSLATSGGSYEQYF,TGCGCCAGCAGCTTGGCGACTAGCGGGGGCTCCTACGAGCAGTACTTC,TRBJ2-7,TRBD2,.,TRBV5-1
CASSEAFYGYTF,TGTGCCAGCAGTGAAGCATTCTATGGCTACACCTTC,TRBJ1-2,.,once,TRBV6-1
CATRGGNQETQYF,TGTGCCACCCGAGGAGGGAACCAAGAGACCCAGTACTTC,TRBJ2-5,.,.,TRBV27
CASSLAHGWAETQYF,TGTGCCAGCAGTTTAGCCCACGGATGGGCGGAGACCCAGTACTTC,TRBJ2-5,.,.,TRBV28
CASSRKTANTEAFF,TGTGCCAGCAGTCGAAAGACAGCGAACACTGAAGCTTTCTTT,TRBJ1-1,.,.,TRBV6-5
CASSQTYEQYF,TGTGCCAGCAGTCAAACCTACGAGCAGTACTTC,TRBJ2-7,.,.,TRBV28
CASSVGAFTTDTQYF,TGTGCCAGCAGCGTAGGGGCCTTCACCACAGATACGCAGTATTTT,TRBJ2-3,.,once,TRBV9
CASSHLSPRDTEAFF,TGCGCCAGCAGCCACCTAAGCCCCAGGGACACTGAAGCTTTCTTT,TRBJ1-1,.,few,TRBV4-1
CASSPISGNSYNEQFF,TGTGCCAGCAGTCCAATTAGCGGGAACTCCTACAATGAGCAGTTCTTC,TRBJ2-1,TRBD2,once,TRBV28
CASSPRSGNEQFF,TGCGCCAGCAGCCCCCGGAGCGGAAATGAGCAGTTCTTC,TRBJ2-1,.,.,TRBV5-1
CASTRGGGRTGELFF,TGCGCCAGCACCCGGGGCGGGGGGCGCACCGGGGAGCTGTTTTTT,TRBJ2-2,TRBD2,.,TRBV5-1